What follows are 25 T cell receptor beta chains derived from one specimen sequenced in a study of blood T cell repertoires in COVID-19. The data were produced by immunoSEQ multiplex PCR, yet TCRdb's version contains in-frame clones alone and is incomplete. The table has over 300,000 clones, 86% seen once; the top ten hold 10%. The sequenced sample consisted of PBMCs or T cells enriched from blood (not recorded which). The receptor source for this set is a woman in her late teens or twenties who had recovered from COVID-19.

On this clone itself: This sample includes further DNA sequences coding for the same CDR3. The chain has TRBV3-1 (or the pseudogene TRBV3-2) and TRBJ1-1; 7 nucleotides agree with TRBD1. This CDR3 region has 13 residues. Trimming cost V 5 bases and J 5 bases; bases outside gene matches: 5. From germline, CDR1 is LGHDT and CDR2 YNNKEL (reference sequence). Here the CDR3 DNA reads TGTGCCAGCAGCAGGACAGGTGGAACTGAAGCTTTCTTT. It encodes CASSRTGGTEAFF.

This clone showed up just once. This chain uses TRBV15 with TRBJ2-7; D may be TRBD1 (5 bases). Germline CDR1 reads LNHNV; CDR2 reads YYDKDF (reference sequence). Trimming took off 0 bases at V and 2 bases at J, with 11 bases between the two ends. There are 15 residues in the CDR3. CDR3 coding DNA: TGTGCCACCAGCAGAGATTGGACAAGGGCCTACGAGCAGTACTTC. This gives the protein CATSRDWTRAYEQYF.

The rearrangement joins TRBV6-2 or TRBV6-3 to TRBJ2-5, with a tentative D call TRBD1 (5 bases). CDR1 and CDR2 from the germline V gene are MNHEY and SVGEGT. The CDR3 extends over 14 amino acids. The ends were cut back, 4 bases at V and 2 bases at J, with 11 bases in the middle. The CDR3 DNA reads as TGTGCCAGCAGTTCCTCGACAGTACAAGAGACCCAGTACTTC. Its protein product is CASSSSTVQETQYF.

The chain is built from TRBV6-5 and TRBJ2-2; 9 bases match TRBD2. The CDR3 extends over 14 amino acids. V trimming: 2 bases; J trimming: 8 bases; junction bases outside the gene matches: 3. CDR1 MNHEY and CDR2 SVGAGI come from the germline V gene. CDR3 sequence reads: CASSYSTSGGELFF. The CDR3 DNA sequence: TGTGCCAGCAGTTACAGTACTAGCGGGGGGGAGCTGTTTTTT.

The J gene is TRBJ1-2, the V gene TRBV7-3, with 7 bases aligning to TRBD1. Germline CDR1 SGHTA, CDR2 FQGTGA. This CDR3 has 16 residues. V shed 1 base, J shed 6 bases, and the junction held 11 bases outside the gene matches. The CDR3 DNA reads as TGTGCCAGCAGCTTAAGAAGGACAGGCCCGGAGGATGGCTACACCTTC. Protein product: CASSLRRTGPEDGYTF.

The chain is built from TRBV6-5 and TRBJ2-7; TRBD1 might be the D (6 bases). Looked up from germline, CDR1 is MNHEY and CDR2 is SVGAGI. The CDR3 extends over 12 amino acids. Trimming left V 4 bases short and J 4 bases short, with 8 bases between. The CDR3 DNA follows: TGTGCCAGCAGTTCGGACAGTTACGAGCAGTACTTC. It codes for CASSSDSYEQYF.

The CDR3 region is CASSIALNTEAFF. The CDR3 region has the DNA TGTGCCAGTAGTATAGCCTTGAACACTGAAGCTTTCTTT. The chain links TRBV19 to TRBJ1-1, with unresolved D. CDR1 and CDR2 from the germline V gene are LNHDA and SQIVND (reference sequence). This CDR3 is 13 amino acids long. The germline V and J ends were trimmed by 1 base and 0 bases, with 3 bases remaining between them.

This chain links TRBV9 with TRBJ1-1, with 7 bases matching TRBD1. From germline, CDR1 is SGDLS and CDR2 YYNGEE. CDR3 size: 15 residues. The junction had 5 bases not matched to a gene; V was cut back by 0 bases and J by 3 bases. CDR3 loop: CASSVGDRGDTEAFF. In DNA, the CDR3 is TGTGCCAGCAGCGTAGGGGACAGAGGGGACACTGAAGCTTTCTTT.

The rearrangement links TRBV19 to TRBJ2-7, with 12 bases identical to TRBD2. The length of the CDR3 is 14 residues. Germline V gives CDR1 LNHDA, CDR2 SQIVND (reference sequence). J was trimmed by 6 bases and V by 4 bases; bases with no gene match: 4. CDR3 sequence: CASSSLAGGSEQYF. In DNA, the CDR3 is TGTGCCAGTAGTAGTCTAGCGGGAGGGAGCGAGCAGTACTTC. The full variable domain, its missing parts supplied by reference TRBV19 and TRBJ2-7, is DGGITQSPKYLFRKEGQNVTLSCEQNLNHDAMYWYRQDPGQGLRLIYYSQIVNDFQKGDIAEGYSVSREKKESFPLTVTSAQKNPTAFYLCASSSLAGGSEQYFGPGTRLTVT.

This clone has more than one count but fewer than ten. The chain links TRBV19 to TRBJ1-5; possible D gene TRBD1, 5 bases. CDR3 length: 18 residues. Trimming removed 7 bases at V and 0 bases at J, with 22 bases between. Germline V gene data show CDR1 as LNHDA and CDR2 as SQIVND (reference sequence). In DNA, the CDR3 is TGTGCCAGTAACCCACAGGTTTGGTCCGAATATAGCAATCAGCCCCAGCATTTT. Translating it yields CASNPQVWSEYSNQPQHF.

The V call is TRBV19, the J call TRBJ1-5; D gene uncertain. The CDR3 spans 16 residues. V gave up 6 bases and J gave up 0 bases, with 15 bases separating them. Germline V gene lookup returns CDR1 LNHDA and CDR2 SQIVND (reference sequence). Here the CDR3 reads CASSTFGTNSNQPQHF. CDR3 in DNA: TGTGCCAGTAGCACCTTTGGTACTAATAGCAATCAGCCCCAGCATTTT.

The V call is TRBV2, the J call TRBJ2-1, with a possible D match to TRBD2 (6 bases). Germline values: CDR1 SNHLY, CDR2 FYNNEI. V lost 3 bases and J lost 3, with 15 bases in between. This CDR3 is built from 16 residues. The CDR3 coding sequence is TGTGCCAGCAGTGACAGGGCTAGCGCAGTCTACAATGAGCAGTTCTTC. Amino acids: CASSDRASAVYNEQFF.

V usage is TRBV6-5 and J usage is TRBJ2-1; D is unclear. The germline V and J ends were trimmed by 2 bases and 8 bases, with 13 bases remaining between them. CDR3 size: 14 residues. Germline CDR1 reads MNHEY; CDR2 reads SVGAGI. The CDR3 bases are TGTGCCAGCAGTTACGAGGCATGGAGCGATGAGCAGTTCTTC. Residues: CASSYEAWSDEQFF.

This chain connects TRBV28 to TRBJ2-7, with a possible D match to TRBD2 (6 bases). CDR1 and CDR2 from the germline V gene are MDHEN and SYDVKM. The CDR3 extends over 14 amino acids. V lost 5 bases to trimming and J lost 3 bases, with 14 bases between them. CDR3 sequence (DNA): TGTGCCAGCAGTGGAGGGACCCTGCACTACGAGCAGTACTTC. Translation gives CASSGGTLHYEQYF.

The chain combines TRBV5-1 with TRBJ1-2; 9 positions agree with TRBD1. Germline CDR1 is SGHRS and CDR2 is YFSETQ. The CDR3 extends over 14 amino acids. V was pared by 4 bases and J by 8 bases, with 9 bases of the junction left unmatched. CDR3 in amino acids: CASSLNRGPEGYTF. The CDR3 DNA is TGCGCCAGCAGCCTGAACAGGGGGCCGGAGGGCTACACCTTC.

The CDR3 nucleotides are TGTGCCAGCAGGCTACAGGGGTGGGGTACGCAGTATTTT. This gives the protein CASRLQGWGTQYF. The V gene is TRBV2, the J gene TRBJ2-3, with 7 bases identical to TRBD1. J lost 8 bases, V lost 6 bases, and 8 bases had no gene match. The CDR3 loop spans 13 amino acids. The germline gives CDR1 SNHLY, CDR2 FYNNEI.

The chain joins TRBV7-3 to TRBJ2-1; D is unclear. V was pared by 8 bases and J by 6 bases, with 17 bases between. This CDR3 has 14 amino acids. Germline V gene lookup returns CDR1 SGHTA and CDR2 FQGTGA. The CDR3 DNA sequence: TGTGCCAGCTCTAGAGGCGGCGATTCCAATGAGCAGTTCTTC. Translation gives CASSRGGDSNEQFF.

This chain joins TRBV4-1 and TRBJ1-2, with a weak D call TRBD1 (5 bases). V was pared by 3 bases and J by 4 bases, with 18 bases between. Germline CDR1 and CDR2: MGHRA and YSYEKL. The CDR3 length is 16 residues. CDR3 in DNA: TGCGCCAGCAGCCAGATTATCCAGGGAAACATCTATGGCTACACCTTC. Residues: CASSQIIQGNIYGYTF.

The CDR3 sequence: CASSQFSGSYEQYF. Here the CDR3 DNA reads TGTGCCAGCAGCCAATTTTCGGGGTCCTACGAGCAGTACTTC. This chain links TRBV16 with TRBJ2-7; D might be TRBD2 (5 bases). V was clipped by 1 base and J by 1 base, with 8 bases between them. This CDR3 is 14 amino acids long. Looked up from germline, CDR1 is KGHSY and CDR2 is FQNENV.

The J gene is TRBJ2-7, the V gene TRBV2; 10 bases line up with TRBD1. Germline lookup yields CDR1 SNHLY and CDR2 FYNNEI. Losses at the gene ends were 7 bases for V and 6 bases for J; bases not matched to a gene: 6. The CDR3 runs to 13 residues. CDR3 in DNA: TGTGCCAGCAAGGACAGGGGGGCAGGCGAGCAGTACTTC. It specifies CASKDRGAGEQYF.

The rearrangement links TRBV7-3 to TRBJ2-1, with D perhaps TRBD2 (5 bases). This CDR3 is 14 amino acids long. In germline, CDR1 is SGHTA, CDR2 FQGTGA. Trimming stripped 5 bases from V and 10 bases from J, with 18 bases between. CDR3 residues: CASSQFGSADEQFF. The CDR3 nucleotides read TGTGCCAGCAGCCAATTTGGTAGCGCGGACGAGCAGTTCTTC.

The chain recombines TRBV11-1 with TRBJ2-3, with 9 bases fitting TRBD2. Germline assignment: CDR1 SGHAT and CDR2 FQDESV (reference sequence). The length of the CDR3 is 16 residues. With V trimmed by 5 bases and J by 3 bases, 9 bases remained unmatched. The CDR3 coding sequence is TGTGCCAGCAGCCGTAGAGGCGGGGGGGCGACAGATACGCAGTATTTT. This codes for CASSRRGGGATDTQYF. The full variable domain, rest sourced from reference TRBV11-1 and TRBJ2-3, is EAEVAQSPRYKITEKSQAVAFWCDPISGHATLYWYRQILGQGPELLVQFQDESVVDDSQLPKDRFSAERLKGVDSTLKIQPAELGDSAMYLCASSRRGGGATDTQYFGPGTRLTVL.

This sequence joins TRBV6-5 and TRBJ2-7; TRBD2 might be the D (5 bases). V lost 2 bases and J 1 base, leaving 12 bases between the germline ends. Germline values: CDR1 MNHEY, CDR2 SVGAGI. This CDR3 contains 15 residues. The DNA of the CDR3 is TGTGCCAGCAGTTACAGGGAGCGCCTGTCCTACGAGCAGTACTTC. This codes for CASSYRERLSYEQYF.

The gene calls are TRBV11-2 and TRBJ2-1; TRBD2 aligns across 10 bases. Germline V gene lookup returns CDR1 SGHAT and CDR2 FQNNGV. V trimming: 4 bases; J trimming: 10 bases; junction bases outside the gene matches: 4. The CDR3 spans 13 residues. The CDR3 nucleotides are TGTGCCAGCAGCTCCCGGACTAGCGGAGAGCAGTTCTTC. Translated, it gives CASSSRTSGEQFF.

The rearrangement links TRBV4-1 to TRBJ1-5; weak D call: TRBD1 (5 bases). Deletions cut 0 bases from V and 7 bases from J, with 13 bases between. The germline gives CDR1 MGHRA, CDR2 YSYEKL. CDR3 length: 15 residues. CDR3 DNA sequence: TGCGCCAGCAGCCAAGACGCATCACGGGGGCAGCCCCAGCATTTT. This translates into CASSQDASRGQPQHF.